A single sample gave rise to the 22 T cell receptor beta chains below, sequenced in a study of blood T cell repertoires in COVID-19. Sequencing used immunoSEQ multiplex PCR; TCRdb keeps in-frame clones, though not all of them. In the table there are 50,000 or so clones, about 76% of which are singletons. The sequencing input was peripheral blood. The source is a human donor with active or convalescent COVID-19. The donor label of this sample is uncertain.

V usage is TRBV2 and J usage is TRBJ2-5; 7 nucleotides match TRBD2. Germline V gene data show CDR1 as SNHLY and CDR2 as FYNNEI. The CDR3 extends over 15 amino acids. After removal of 5 bases from V and 2 bases from J, the junction contained 8 bases not matched to a gene. The CDR3 loop is CASSQFGLGQETQYF. DNA for the CDR3: TGTGCCAGCAGTCAATTTGGACTAGGTCAAGAGACCCAGTACTTC.

J is TRBJ2-7 and V is TRBV5-1; 7 nucleotides match TRBD1. Germline V lookup: CDR1 SGHRS, CDR2 YFSETQ. This CDR3 comprises 15 residues. V lost 4 bases, J lost 1 base, and 8 bases stayed unmatched. The CDR3 sequence: CASSQKDRRSYEQYF. The CDR3 DNA sequence: TGCGCCAGCAGCCAAAAGGACAGGCGGTCCTACGAGCAGTACTTC.

This chain links TRBV18 with TRBJ1-6, with 9 bases fitting TRBD1. This CDR3 is 14 amino acids long. V trimming: 3 bases; J trimming: 7 bases; junction bases outside the gene matches: 1. Germline-derived CDR1 and CDR2 are KGHSH and LQKENI. The CDR3 reads CASSPGQGNSPLHF. The CDR3 bases are TGTGCCAGCTCACCGGGACAGGGAAATTCACCCCTCCACTTT.

The V call is TRBV9, the J call TRBJ2-1, with a weak D call TRBD2 (6 bases). Germline assignment: CDR1 SGDLS and CDR2 YYNGEE. The V end was cut by 2 bases, the J end by 6 bases, with 15 bases between. The CDR3 is made up of 15 amino acids. The CDR3: CASSVRLAPSNEQFF. CDR3 nucleotides: TGTGCCAGCAGCGTGAGGCTAGCGCCTAGCAATGAGCAGTTCTTC.

The chain carries TRBV19 and TRBJ1-4, with no clear D. Trimming took 6 bases from V and 0 from J, leaving 14 bases between them. Germline CDR1 LNHDA, CDR2 SQIVND (reference sequence). CDR3 length: 16 residues. CDR3 DNA: TGTGCCAGTAGCGACCCCGGAGTCGCAACTAATGAAAAACTGTTTTTT. Translated: CASSDPGVATNEKLFF. The full variable domain, in which reference TRBV19 and TRBJ1-4 provide the parts outside the CDR3, is DGGITQSPKYLFRKEGQNVTLSCEQNLNHDAMYWYRQDPGQGLRLIYYSQIVNDFQKGDIAEGYSVSREKKESFPLTVTSAQKNPTAFYLCASSDPGVATNEKLFFGSGTQLSVL.

The rearrangement uses TRBV24-1 and TRBJ2-7, with 14 bases lining up with TRBD2. This CDR3 contains 17 residues. CDR1 KGHDR and CDR2 SFDVKD come from the germline V gene. V gave up 4 bases and J gave up 4 bases; unmatched junction bases: 8. CDR3 sequence: CATSDSGTSGSFYEQYF. DNA of the CDR3: TGTGCCACCAGTGACTCCGGGACTAGCGGGAGCTTTTACGAGCAGTACTTC.

This clone turned up a few times. The junction and the germline gene differ at one end; a read error may be behind it. The rearrangement joins TRBV7-7 to TRBJ2-7; 10 bases match TRBD1. This CDR3 contains 15 residues. Germline CDR1 SSHAT, CDR2 FNYEAQ (reference sequence). The CDR3 DNA reads TGTGCTAGCAGTTTAAGACAGGGGGCTTCCTACGAGCAGTACTTC. Amino acids: CASSLRQGASYEQYF.

V and J are TRBV5-4 and TRBJ2-2; a possible D gene is TRBD2 (5 bases). Trimming left V 0 bases short and J 2 bases short, with 8 bases between. From germline, CDR1 is SGHNT and CDR2 YYREEE (reference sequence). CDR3 size: 15 residues. The CDR3 coding sequence is TGTGCCAGCAGCTTGGGCGGGTCTAACACCGGGGAGCTGTTTTTT. Its translation: CASSLGGSNTGELFF. Using reference TRBV5-4 and TRBJ2-2 for the parts outside the CDR3, the full variable domain is ETGVTQSPTHLIKTRGQQVTLRCSSQSGHNTVSWYQQALGQGPQFIFQYYREEENGRGNFPPRFSGLQFPNYSSELNVNALELDDSALYLCASSLGGSNTGELFFGEGSRLTVL.

The chain couples TRBV9 to TRBJ2-4; D remains ambiguous. Germline V lookup: CDR1 SGDLS, CDR2 YYNGEE. The length of the CDR3 is 14 residues. Trimming removed 0 bases at V and 2 bases at J, with 6 bases between. CDR3 residues: CASSVGGSKNIQYF. The CDR3 coding sequence is TGTGCCAGCAGCGTAGGAGGTTCCAAAAACATTCAGTACTTC.

The chain combines TRBV27 with TRBJ2-7; D remains unclear. V lost 6 bases and J lost 6, with 21 bases in between. CDR3 length: 15 residues. Per germline, CDR1 MNHEY and CDR2 SMNVEV (reference sequence). CDR3 sequence reads: CASRVSSDPTGEQYF. Here the CDR3 DNA reads TGTGCCAGCAGGGTTTCGTCCGACCCGACGGGCGAGCAGTACTTC.

The CDR3 sequence: CASSYGGTGNTIYF. CDR3 nucleotides: TGTGCCAGCAGTTACGGGGGCACTGGAAACACCATATATTTT. The chain recombines TRBV6-5 with TRBJ1-3, with D possibly TRBD1 on 6 matching bases. V shed 2 bases and J shed 2 bases, with 7 bases lying between them. The CDR3 spans 14 residues. CDR1 MNHEY and CDR2 SVGAGI come from the germline V gene.

This clone occurred a few times. The chain uses TRBV28 and TRBJ1-2; 9 nucleotides agree with TRBD1. CDR1 MDHEN and CDR2 SYDVKM come from the germline V gene. CDR3 size: 14 residues. Unmatched junction bases numbered 7, after V lost 7 bases and J lost 4 bases. CDR3 region: CASTRTGEAYGYTF. The CDR3 DNA follows: TGTGCCAGCACTAGGACAGGGGAGGCCTATGGCTACACCTTC.

The chain recombines TRBV30 with TRBJ2-7; 8 nucleotides line up with TRBD1. V shed 7 bases and J 0 bases; nucleotides not matched to a gene: 5. Germline V lookup: CDR1 GTSNPN, CDR2 SVGIG (reference sequence). The CDR3 is 13 amino acids. CDR3 sequence reads: CASDRASSYEQYF. DNA for the CDR3: TGTGCCTCGGACAGGGCGAGCTCCTACGAGCAGTACTTC.

This clone was counted only a few times. This sequence joins TRBV5-1 and TRBJ2-7; 11 bases agree with TRBD2. V was pared by 4 bases and J by 2 bases, with 5 bases of the junction left unmatched. CDR1 SGHRS and CDR2 YFSETQ come from the germline V gene. The CDR3 loop spans 15 amino acids. DNA for the CDR3: TGCGCCAGCAGCCCCCTAGCGGGAGGTACCTACGAGCAGTACTTC. Its translation is CASSPLAGGTYEQYF.

The gene calls are TRBV6-5 and TRBJ2-1, with 7 nucleotides matching TRBD2. Germline V CDR1 and CDR2: MNHEY, SVGAGI. Losses at the gene ends were 7 bases for V and 9 bases for J; bases not matched to a gene: 15. The CDR3 length is 15 residues. The CDR3 protein is CASNSPRAGNTEQFF. DNA for the CDR3: TGTGCCAGCAATTCCCCCCGAGCGGGAAATACTGAGCAGTTCTTC.

The rearrangement uses TRBV11-1 and TRBJ1-4, with 8 bases identical to TRBD1. CDR1 is SGHAT, CDR2 FQDESV, per germline (reference sequence). Trimming cost V 5 bases and J 4 bases; bases outside gene matches: 6. This CDR3 contains 15 residues. The DNA for the CDR3 is TGTGCCAGCAGCCGCCAGACAGGGGTTAATGAAAAACTGTTTTTT. This codes for CASSRQTGVNEKLFF.

The table lists this clone with a few counts. The chain joins TRBV5-1 to TRBJ2-7; the match to TRBD2 covers 9 bases. The CDR3 extends over 17 amino acids. Germline V gene data show CDR1 as SGHRS and CDR2 as YFSETQ. J gave up 0 bases and V 0 bases, and 7 bases lay outside the gene matches. Written as DNA, the CDR3 is TGCGCCAGCAGCTTGGTAGCGGGAGCACCCAGCTCCTACGAGCAGTACTTC. Protein: CASSLVAGAPSSYEQYF. The full variable domain, with the rest looked up from reference TRBV5-1 and TRBJ2-7, is KAGVTQTPRYLIKTRGQQVTLSCSPISGHRSVSWYQQTPGQGLQFLFEYFSETQRNKGNFPGRFSGRQFSNSRSEMNVSTLELGDSALYLCASSLVAGAPSSYEQYFGPGTRLTVT.

The chain couples TRBV2 to TRBJ2-3; 7 positions match TRBD2. J gave up 1 base and V 7 bases, and 11 bases lay outside the gene matches. The germline V gene has CDR1 SNHLY and CDR2 FYNNEI. CDR3 size: 16 residues. The CDR3 sequence: CASKRADLAGTDTQYF. The CDR3 coding sequence is TGTGCCAGCAAAAGAGCGGATCTAGCGGGCACAGATACGCAGTATTTT.

The gene calls are TRBV11-2 and TRBJ2-7, with D tentatively TRBD2 (6 bases). CDR3 length: 16 residues. Germline CDR1 is SGHAT and CDR2 is FQNNGV. Trimming stripped 0 bases from V and 8 bases from J, with 20 bases between. CDR3: CASSLEGGAGPFKQYF. For the CDR3, the DNA is TGTGCCAGCAGCTTAGAAGGAGGAGCGGGCCCCTTTAAGCAGTACTTC.

The table lists this clone with many counts. The J gene is TRBJ2-1, the V gene TRBV7-8; 8 bases align to TRBD1. The V gene's germline CDR1 is SGHVS and CDR2 FQNEAQ. The length of the CDR3 is 15 residues. The junction had 10 bases not matched to a gene; V was cut back by 5 bases and J by 7 bases. DNA for the CDR3: TGTGCCAGCAGCCTTGGACAGGGTAGTGGGAATGAGCAGTTCTTC. Protein: CASSLGQGSGNEQFF.

CDR3 region: CASSPIEQPQHF. CDR3 DNA sequence: TGTGCCAGCAGCCCAATAGAGCAGCCCCAGCATTTT. J is TRBJ1-5 and V is TRBV11-2; the D is unclear. V was cut by 5 bases and J by 7 bases, with 9 bases left in between. Germline V gives CDR1 SGHAT, CDR2 FQNNGV. The CDR3 runs to 12 residues.

This chain joins TRBV30 and TRBJ1-1; no clear D. The CDR3 contains 13 residues. With 3 bases removed from V and 0 bases from J, the gap between germline ends came to 8 bases. CDR1 and CDR2 (germline): GTSNPN, SVGIG (reference sequence). CDR3 in DNA: TGTGCCTGGAGAATGGAGCTGAACACTGAAGCTTTCTTT. This gives the protein CAWRMELNTEAFF.